One T cell receptor beta chain is described in this entry. As originally analysed: For nucleated cells, counts were estimated from reference gene primer amplification. Assay used: immunoSEQ multiplex PCR; TCRdb lists only in-frame clones, some missing. Clonal size and the V and J genes are those of that table, whereas D and trimming came from the DNA. The sample holds about 5,000 clones, roughly 70% seen once. The data derive from a study of blood T cell repertoires in COVID-19. Across the study: Specimens from acute and convalescent COVID-19 originated in the United States, Italy and Spain. T cells, B-cell-depleted T cells, or PBMCs supplied cDNA or gDNA.

The CDR3 loop spans 13 amino acids. The germline V gene has CDR1 MGHDK and CDR2 SYGVNS. V lost 2 bases and J lost 8, with 12 bases in between. This TCR came from a human donor in a cohort sampled during active COVID-19. The chain joins TRBV25-1 to TRBJ1-2; tentatively, D is TRBD1 (5 bases). Sequencing was done on a sample of peripheral blood. DNA for the CDR3: TGTGCCAGCAGTGAAAGGGGAGGTTTCGGCTACACCTTC. Protein: CASSERGGFGYTF.